Described below is a single TCR beta chain sequence and its context. Its antigen is currently unknown. The data belong to a study of Ad26.COV2.S vaccination and SARS-CoV-2 variants. On the study more broadly: Intramuscularly, Ad26.COV2.S was given either once or twice, 56 days apart. Study-wide results and limits: Possible underestimation of total T cell responses by the TCR breadth and depth analyses was noted. People who got the vaccine or the placebo had similar non-spike TCR breadth.

Method: immunoSEQ multiplex PCR; TCRdb's copy keeps in-frame clones and lacks some. The sample consists of roughly 400,000 clones, approximately 90% of them appearing once. Treatment here: some 19 received Ad26.COV2.S at low or high dose, single or two shots; 5 received placebo; per-sample allocation not given. The samples were gathered on day 63 after the first injection of vaccine or placebo. The shot given was an Ad26 vector that makes Wuhan-strain SARS-CoV-2 spike. This CDR3 is built from 14 residues. Germline loops: CDR1 SQVTM, CDR2 ANQGSEA. With V trimmed by 7 bases and J by 0 bases, 4 bases remained unmatched.

The sequencing here drew on peripheral blood, taken in a trial of Ad26.COV2.S vaccine versus placebo. This chain links TRBV29-1 with TRBJ2-1; TRBD1 matches 9 bases. The sequence was obtained from a person aged 18-65 years who received the Ad26.COV2.S COVID-19 vaccine or a placebo. The CDR3 reads CSERTGASYNEQFF. As DNA, the CDR3 is TGCAGCGAGAGGACAGGGGCCTCCTACAATGAGCAGTTCTTC.